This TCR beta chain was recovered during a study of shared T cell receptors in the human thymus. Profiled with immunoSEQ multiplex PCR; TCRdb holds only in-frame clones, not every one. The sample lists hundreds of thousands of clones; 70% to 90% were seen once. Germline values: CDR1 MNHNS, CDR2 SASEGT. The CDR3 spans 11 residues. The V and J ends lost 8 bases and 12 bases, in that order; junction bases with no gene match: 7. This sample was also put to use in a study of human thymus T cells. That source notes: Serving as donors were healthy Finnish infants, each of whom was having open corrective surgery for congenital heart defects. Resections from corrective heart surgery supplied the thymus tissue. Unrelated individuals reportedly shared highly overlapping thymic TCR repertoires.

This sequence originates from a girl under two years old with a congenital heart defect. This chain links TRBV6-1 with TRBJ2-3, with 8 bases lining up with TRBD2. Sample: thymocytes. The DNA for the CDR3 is TGTGCCAGCTGGACTAGCAGCGTTCAGTATTTT. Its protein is CASWTSSVQYF.